Below, 10 T cell receptor beta chains from the same sample are listed, as sequenced in a study of CD8 T cells in ankylosing spondylitis. From the 5' RACE reads, TCRdb called clonotypes with MiXCR, one entry per CDR3 protein. This sample has about 230,000 distinct CDR3 sequences; 8% to 10% occur once, and the top ten carry more than 4.5%. The sequenced sample was blood, either unsorted or a sorted T cell fraction (not recorded which). These receptors were taken from a female donor with ankylosing spondylitis or in good health (not recorded which).

This clonotype came up a few times. The chain has TRBV28 and TRBJ1-1; 7 nucleotides agree with TRBD1. The CDR3 has 13 residues. The germline V gene has CDR1 MDHEN and CDR2 SYDVKM. After removal of 4 bases from V and 5 bases from J, the junction contained 4 bases not matched to a gene. The CDR3 DNA sequence: TGTGCCAGCAGTTACCCACAGGGGACTGAAGCTTTCTTT. Translated: CASSYPQGTEAFF.

This clonotype has a count of ten or more. The chain links TRBV6-5 to TRBJ1-5, with D maybe TRBD1 (5 bases). The CDR3 contains 18 residues. Germline V gene data show CDR1 as MNHEY and CDR2 as SVGAGI. V lost 0 bases and J lost 7, with 22 bases in between. In DNA form, the CDR3 reads TGTGCCAGCAGTTACTCCGCGGGTGGGGGAAGGGGCAGGCAGCCCCAGCATTTT. Its protein product is CASSYSAGGGRGRQPQHF.

This clonotype came up many times. The gene calls are TRBV20-1 and TRBJ1-1; possible D gene TRBD1, 5 bases. The CDR3 runs to 13 residues. Germline-derived CDR1 and CDR2 are DFQATT and SNEGSKA (reference sequence). Deletions cut 3 bases from V and 7 bases from J, with 15 bases between. CDR3 amino acids: CSASRGGEGEAFF. The CDR3 nucleotides read TGCAGTGCTAGTCGCGGGGGAGAGGGTGAAGCTTTCTTT.

This clonotype came up a few times. CDR3 sequence reads: CASSPWGGSNQPQHF. Here the CDR3 DNA reads TGTGCCAGCAGTCCCTGGGGGGGTAGCAATCAGCCCCAGCATTTT. The rearrangement uses TRBV27 and TRBJ1-5; TRBD1 might be the D (5 bases). Trimming removed 5 bases from V and 0 bases from J, with 11 bases in between. This CDR3 has 15 residues. Per the germline V gene, CDR1 is MNHEY and CDR2 is SMNVEV (reference sequence).

This clonotype was counted at least ten times. The J gene is TRBJ1-1, the V gene TRBV18; D is unclear. V lost 3 bases and J 8 bases, leaving 13 bases between the germline ends. The CDR3 runs to 13 residues. Germline V gene lookup returns CDR1 KGHSH and CDR2 LQKENI. CDR3 loop: CASSPRPPREAFF. The CDR3 DNA follows: TGTGCCAGCTCACCGCGACCCCCACGCGAAGCTTTCTTT. The full variable domain, in which reference TRBV18 and TRBJ1-1 provide the parts outside the CDR3, is NAGVMQNPRHLVRRRGQEARLRCSPMKGHSHVYWYRQLPEEGLKFMVYLQKENIIDESGMPKERFSAEFPKEGPSILRIQQVVRGDSAAYFCASSPRPPREAFFGQGTRLTVV.

This clonotype was found many times. The rearrangement links TRBV5-6 to TRBJ2-4; D is ambiguous. Trimming pared 4 bases from V and 8 bases from J, leaving 13 bases between. CDR3 length equals 13 residues. Germline V CDR1 and CDR2: SGHDT, YYEEEE. The CDR3 DNA reads as TGTGCCAGCAGCCCGGTCACATTAGACATTCAGTACTTC. This encodes CASSPVTLDIQYF.

CDR3 DNA sequence: TGCGCCAGCAGCCAAGATCCAGCGGGGAGCACAGATACGCAGTATTTT. It yields the protein CASSQDPAGSTDTQYF. V and J are TRBV4-3 and TRBJ2-3; 7 bases are shared with TRBD2. Germline trimming cut 0 bases from V and 0 bases from J; bases unmatched to any gene: 3. The CDR3 is 16 amino acids. CDR1 LGHNA and CDR2 YSLEER come from the germline V gene.

In its sample, this clonotype was seen many times. The chain combines TRBV9 with TRBJ2-6, with TRBD1 matching 7 bases. The CDR3 loop spans 20 amino acids. Germline CDR1 is SGDLS and CDR2 is YYNGEE. With V trimmed by 2 bases and J by 3 bases, 17 bases remained unmatched. The CDR3 nucleotides are TGTGCCAGCAGCGTTCCGGGACAGAACTCGTCTCATAGTGGGGCCAACGTCCTGACTTTC. It yields the protein CASSVPGQNSSHSGANVLTF.

There are many counts of this clonotype. The V gene is TRBV20-1, the J gene TRBJ2-1; 8 nucleotides line up with TRBD1. J gave up 10 bases and V 3 bases, and 11 bases lay outside the gene matches. The CDR3 is 14 residues long. CDR1 is DFQATT and CDR2 is SNEGSKA in the germline V gene (reference sequence). CDR3 coding DNA: TGCAGTGCTAGGATGGACAGGGAATGGGAGGAGCAGTTCTTC. Its translation is CSARMDREWEEQFF.

This clonotype was picked up a small number of times. This chain uses TRBV7-9 with TRBJ2-3; the D is unclear. V was trimmed by 2 bases and J by 0 bases, leaving 9 bases between them. Germline lookup yields CDR1 SEHNR and CDR2 FQNEAQ (reference sequence). This CDR3 spans 15 amino acids. The CDR3 sequence: CASSLLAVSTDTQYF. Written as DNA, the CDR3 is TGTGCCAGCAGCTTACTGGCGGTTAGCACAGATACGCAGTATTTT.